These 11 T cell receptor beta chains came from one sample sequenced in a study of spatial heterogeneity in lung cancer. Study outcomes and limitations: Within tumors, counts of expanded alpha and beta TCRs tracked tumor mutation counts.

Specified time point: sample taken at primary tumor resection. TCRdb redid the calling of the 5' RACE reads with MiXCR, one entry per CDR3 protein. Here the sample spans hundreds of distinct CDR3 sequences, 20% to 30% being singletons. Their specific antigens are unknown. The sample here was lung tumor tissue, taken at surgery. Receptor source: a male donor with early-stage non-small cell lung cancer.

As to this clonotype: This beta chain is a stray read from a library made for alpha chains; its abundance is not meaningful. V gene TRBV30 combines with J gene TRBJ2-7; 9 positions match TRBD1. This CDR3 is 14 amino acids long. The germline V gene has CDR1 GTSNPN and CDR2 SVGIG (reference sequence). V was pared by 3 bases and J by 6 bases, with 9 bases of the junction left unmatched. In DNA, the CDR3 is TGTGCCTGGAGGGTTAACAGGGGGCAGGGCGAGCAGTACTTC. Amino acid sequence: CAWRVNRGQGEQYF. The variable domain in full, completed from reference TRBV30 and TRBJ2-7, reads SQTIHQWPATLVQPVGSPLSLECTVEGTSNPNLYWYRQAAGRGLQLLFYSVGIGQISSEVPQNLSASRPQDRQFILSSKKLLLSDSGFYLCAWRVNRGQGEQYFGPGTRLTVT.

About this clonotype itself: This beta chain appears as a stray read in a library generated for alpha chains; its size is not informative. The chain's CDR3 is CASSTRTSGLTDTQYF. As DNA, the CDR3 is TGTGCCAGCAGTACCCGGACTAGCGGACTCACAGATACGCAGTATTTT. The chain joins TRBV27 to TRBJ2-3; TRBD2 agrees at 10 bases. Germline loops: CDR1 MNHEY, CDR2 SMNVEV (reference sequence). This CDR3 is 16 amino acids long. V lost 5 bases to trimming and J lost 2 bases; unmatched junction nucleotides: 7.

As regards this clonotype: This beta chain was picked up by a library intended for alpha chains and is off target, so its count carries little meaning. This CDR3 reads CASSVLDPKETQYF. In DNA form, the CDR3 reads TGTGCCAGCAGTGTACTAGACCCCAAAGAGACCCAGTACTTC. This chain joins TRBV25-1 and TRBJ2-5; a weak D match, TRBD2 (5 bases). The CDR3 runs to 14 residues. The ends were cut back, 4 bases at V and 3 bases at J, with 12 bases in the middle. Germline CDR1 MGHDK, CDR2 SYGVNS.

Comment on this clonotype: A library made for alpha chains picked up this beta chain off target, so its size means little. The chain combines TRBV5-4 with TRBJ2-2, with 9 bases lining up with TRBD1. CDR3 size: 15 residues. V trimming: 4 bases; J trimming: 5 bases; junction bases outside the gene matches: 6. The germline V gene has CDR1 SGHNT and CDR2 YYREEE (reference sequence). The CDR3 nucleotides read TGTGCCAGCAGCAGTACAGGGGGCCGGACCGGGGAGCTGTTTTTT. Its translation: CASSSTGGRTGELFF.

This clonotype showed up just a few times. This beta chain lies outside the target of a library built for alpha chains; its clone size means little. The chain has TRBV12-3 or TRBV12-4 and TRBJ1-4, with D perhaps TRBD1 (6 bases). This CDR3 spans 16 amino acids. Trimming cost V 5 bases and J 3 bases, with 16 bases left between them. This CDR3 reads CASSRDPGAANEKLFF. CDR3 in DNA: TGTGCCAGCAGTAGGGATCCAGGGGCGGCTAATGAAAAACTGTTTTTT.

By sample share, this clonotype is large. This beta chain represents an off-target read in a library built for alpha chains; its size is of limited meaning. The gene calls are TRBV7-9 and TRBJ2-3, with no clear D. This CDR3 is 12 amino acids long. Germline assignment: CDR1 SEHNR and CDR2 FQNEAQ (reference sequence). Trimming took off 4 bases at V and 4 bases at J, with 6 bases between the two ends. CDR3 region: CASSSWADTQYF. Here the CDR3 DNA reads TGTGCCAGCAGCTCCTGGGCAGATACGCAGTATTTT.

To note about this clonotype: The size of this beta chain means little, since it is a stray read in a library made for alpha chains. The genes are TRBV6-2 or TRBV6-3 and TRBJ2-7; 7 nucleotides agree with TRBD2. The CDR3 runs to 13 residues. V gave up 2 bases and J gave up 5 bases; unmatched junction bases: 3. From germline, CDR1 is MNHEY and CDR2 SVGEGT. In nucleotides, the CDR3 is TGTGCCAGCAGTTACGGACTAGTCGACGAGCAGTACTTC. Translation: CASSYGLVDEQYF.

This clonotype was seen only a few times. Since it is a stray read in a library aimed at alpha chains, this beta chain has a size that is not meaningful. This rearrangement joins TRBV9 to TRBJ1-5; a weak D match, TRBD1 (5 bases). CDR1 and CDR2 (germline): SGDLS, YYNGEE. This CDR3 is 15 amino acids long. Trimming stripped 2 bases from V and 0 bases from J, with 9 bases between. CDR3 DNA sequence: TGTGCCAGCAGCGTTACAGGCAGTAGCAATCAGCCCCAGCATTTT. It specifies CASSVTGSSNQPQHF.

This clonotype was detected only a few times. As an off-target read in a library built for alpha chains, this beta chain has a frequency of little significance. V gene TRBV29-1 combines with J gene TRBJ1-2; D is undetermined. Germline lookup yields CDR1 SQVTM and CDR2 ANQGSEA. The CDR3 is 12 amino acids. The V gene lost 2 bases and the J gene lost 4 bases, with 8 bases spanning the gap. DNA of the CDR3: TGCAGCGTTGAACCGGCAGCCTATGGCTACACCTTC. This sequence encodes CSVEPAAYGYTF. Combining the CDR3 with reference TRBV29-1 and TRBJ1-2 gives the whole variable domain SAVISQKPSRDICQRGTSLTIQCQVDSQVTMMFWYRQQPGQSLTLIATANQGSEATYESGFVIDKFPISRPNLTFSTLTVSNMSPEDSSIYLCSVEPAAYGYTFGSGTRLTVV.

This clonotype was picked up a small number of times. This beta chain is a stray read from a library made for alpha chains; its abundance is not meaningful. The V and J genes are TRBV9 and TRBJ2-1; TRBD2 aligns across 9 bases. The V gene end was trimmed by 3 bases and the J gene end by 4 bases; junction bases not matched to a gene: 5. Germline CDR1 and CDR2: SGDLS and YYNGEE. CDR3 length: 15 residues. The CDR3 is CASSASGNRYNEQFF. CDR3 coding DNA: TGTGCCAGCAGCGCTAGCGGGAACCGATACAATGAGCAGTTCTTC.

The table lists this clonotype with a few counts. With the library built for alpha chains, this beta chain is off target and its frequency is not meaningful. In nucleotides, the CDR3 is TGCAGTGCTAGAGTCGATACAAATACGCAGTATTTT. This sequence encodes CSARVDTNTQYF. The chain joins TRBV20-1 to TRBJ2-3; no definite D call. CDR3 length: 12 amino acids. V lost 1 base and J lost 7, with 9 bases in between. Germline values: CDR1 DFQATT, CDR2 SNEGSKA (reference sequence).